This entry lists 7 T cell receptor beta chains sequenced from one sample in a study of T cells after yellow fever vaccination. Each CDR3 protein gets one entry after TCRdb re-called the 5' RACE reads with MiXCR. This sample has around 300,000 distinct CDR3 sequences, with 4.1% found just once. The sample was PBMCs, taken 5 days after the yellow fever booster vaccination. These receptors all come from a man younger than 35 who received the YFV17D yellow fever vaccine.

This clonotype has a handful of counts. This chain links TRBV7-2 with TRBJ2-1; a weak D match, TRBD2 (5 bases). V was cut by 5 bases and J by 7 bases, with 15 bases left in between. This CDR3 spans 14 amino acids. The germline V gene has CDR1 SGHTA and CDR2 FQGNSA. In DNA form, the CDR3 reads TGTGCCAGCAGCCCCTGGACCTGGAGGAATGAGCAGTTCTTC. This translates into CASSPWTWRNEQFF. The full variable domain, with the rest looked up from reference TRBV7-2 and TRBJ2-1, is GAGVSQSPSNKVTEKGKDVELRCDPISGHTALYWYRQSLGQGLEFLIYFQGNSAPDKSGLPSDRFSAERTGGSVSTLTIQRTQQEDSAVYLCASSPWTWRNEQFFGPGTRLTVL.

There are a few counts of this clonotype. The chain couples TRBV7-2 to TRBJ2-1; no firm D call. The CDR3 covers 14 residues. The V end was cut by 4 bases, the J end by 5 bases, with 12 bases between. Germline V gene sequence: CDR1 SGHTA, CDR2 FQGNSA. DNA for the CDR3: TGTGCCAGCAGCTCCGGACCGGTAAACAATGAGCAGTTCTTC. As protein: CASSSGPVNNEQFF.

This clonotype was detected ten times or more. This chain connects TRBV5-4 to TRBJ2-1, with no clear D. Germline V gene sequence: CDR1 SGHNT, CDR2 YYREEE (reference sequence). The ends were cut back, 0 bases at V and 0 bases at J, with 10 bases in the middle. The CDR3 runs to 16 residues. The chain's CDR3 is CASSLAGPSSYNEQFF. The CDR3 region has the DNA TGTGCCAGCAGCTTGGCCGGTCCCAGCTCCTACAATGAGCAGTTCTTC.

Only a few counts were recorded for this clonotype. J is TRBJ1-4 and V is TRBV6-1; 9 bases are shared with TRBD1. The length of the CDR3 is 13 residues. Germline CDR1 and CDR2: MNHNS and SASEGT. The ends lost 6 bases at V and 7 bases at J; junction bases unmatched: 3. CDR3 loop: CASRKTGGEKLFF. DNA for the CDR3: TGTGCCAGCAGGAAGACAGGGGGTGAAAAACTGTTTTTT.

This clonotype has just a few counts. V and J are TRBV7-3 and TRBJ2-2; 9 positions match TRBD1. V was clipped by 1 base and J by 7 bases; unmatched bases: 7. Germline V gene sequence: CDR1 SGHTA, CDR2 FQGTGA. There are 16 residues in the CDR3. Here the CDR3 DNA reads TGTGCCAGCAGCTTAATACAGGGGGCCGTCGGCGGGGAGCTGTTTTTT. It specifies CASSLIQGAVGGELFF.

A few counts support this clonotype. The rearrangement links TRBV4-2 to TRBJ1-2; D is possibly TRBD1 (5 bases). CDR1 and CDR2 (germline): LGHNA, YNFKEQ. V lost 0 bases, J lost 8 bases, and 19 bases lay in between. This CDR3 has 16 residues. Here the CDR3 DNA reads TGTGCCAGCAGCCAAGATAGGTTCGGGACGGACTCGGGCTACACCTTC. Protein: CASSQDRFGTDSGYTF.

The chain has TRBV9 and TRBJ1-1, with D unclear. V was trimmed by 0 bases and J by 8 bases, leaving 14 bases between them. The germline V gene encodes CDR1 SGDLS and CDR2 YYNGEE. This CDR3 comprises 14 residues. The CDR3 is CASSVGPHISEAFF. The CDR3 coding sequence is TGTGCCAGCAGCGTAGGGCCCCACATCTCCGAAGCTTTCTTT.